This T cell receptor beta chain was recovered during a study of shared clonotypes between healthy human individuals. V lost 9 bases, J lost 4 bases, and 9 bases lay in between. The CDR3 spans 11 residues. Germline assignment: CDR1 SNHLY and CDR2 FYNNEI. General observations from the study: Only blood samples were collected, and tissue repertoires likely differ.

Each unsorted PBMC replicate got 300 ng genomic DNA, roughly 30,000 genomes. On ten immunoSEQ deep assay plates, unsorted PBMC DNA was sequenced. Repertoires were generated with immunoSEQ multiplex PCR, while TCRdb's copy carries only in-frame clones and drops some. The data hold hundreds of thousands of clones, with about 80% observed a single time. To note about this clone: Its antigen is undetermined.

The healthy adult donors were HIV-negative and reported no recent acute infections or vaccinations. This receptor was obtained from a woman aged 40 to 50 in good health. Some clones in this sample may be carry-over from other donors' samples. Sequenced sample: PBMCs. The V gene is TRBV2, the J gene TRBJ1-2; D uncertain. CDR3 nucleotide sequence: TGTGCCAGTAAGGAGAGCTATGGCTACACCTTC. This sequence encodes CASKESYGYTF.